Below, 9 T cell receptor beta chains from the same sample are listed, as sequenced in a study of T cells in Graves' hyperthyroidism and ophthalmopathy. The TCR beta CDR3 regions underwent amplification using RNA transcripts as the source. First-round RT-PCR of the TCR CDR3 relied on the HTBI primer set. TCRdb reprocessed the multiplex PCR reads via MiXCR and lists one record per CDR3 protein. The table includes fewer than 250,000 distinct CDR3 sequences, about 15% detected once. Sample: blood. The receptors were sampled from a woman between 18 and 30 years old with Graves' ophthalmopathy.

There are many counts of this clonotype. This chain links TRBV2 with TRBJ1-5; D perhaps matches TRBD1 (5 bases). Germline V gene lookup returns CDR1 SNHLY and CDR2 FYNNEI. The V end was cut by 5 bases, the J end by 3 bases, with 8 bases between. The CDR3 spans 13 residues. CDR3 loop: CASSWTNNQPQHF. In DNA, the CDR3 is TGTGCCAGCAGTTGGACAAACAATCAGCCCCAGCATTTT.

Turning to this clonotype: Since a far larger clone is one base different, this is likely a read error. The chain carries TRBV6-1 and TRBJ2-3, with 9 bases aligning to TRBD1. The CDR3 has 14 residues. Germline CDR1 reads MNHNS; CDR2 reads SASEGT. CDR3 in DNA: TGTGCCGGCAGGCGGACAGGGGGCACAGATACGCAGTATTTT. Its protein is CAGRRTGGTDTQYF.

In its sample, this clonotype was seen many times. The chain has TRBV5-6 and TRBJ2-3, with D tentatively TRBD2 (6 bases). The CDR3 contains 15 residues. Trimming took off 2 bases at V and 2 bases at J, with 12 bases between the two ends. Germline V gene lookup returns CDR1 SGHDT and CDR2 YYEEEE. The DNA of the CDR3 is TGTGCCAGCAGCTTTGATCTAGCGAACACAGATACGCAGTATTTT. It specifies CASSFDLANTDTQYF.

The table lists this clonotype with many counts. DNA of the CDR3: TGTGCCAGCAGCCCCGGTCTCCTGTTGGACACCGGGGAGCTGTTTTTT. Amino acid sequence: CASSPGLLLDTGELFF. V usage is TRBV28 and J usage is TRBJ2-2; D unclear. The CDR3 spans 16 residues. The germline gives CDR1 MDHEN, CDR2 SYDVKM. V gave up 6 bases and J gave up 3 bases, with 17 bases separating them. Variable domain in full (rest from reference TRBV28 and TRBJ2-2): DVKVTQSSRYLVKRTGEKVFLECVQDMDHENMFWYRQDPGLGLRLIYFSYDVKMKEKGDIPEGYSVSREKKERFSLILESASTNQTSMYLCASSPGLLLDTGELFFGEGSRLTVL.

To note about this clonotype: Possible read error: a much larger clone is one base away. The chain joins TRBV7-8 to TRBJ2-3; D gene ambiguous. Germline V gives CDR1 SGHVS, CDR2 FQNEAQ. CDR3 size: 15 residues. The CDR3 nucleotides are TGTGCCAGCAGCTTAGCGTTTAAGGGTTCAGATGCGCAGTATTTT. Its protein is CASSLAFKGSDAQYF.

This clonotype was seen at least ten times. The chain couples TRBV30 to TRBJ2-5; D perhaps matches TRBD2 (6 bases). This CDR3 region has 13 residues. V was clipped by 0 bases and J by 5 bases, with 10 bases between them. Germline CDR1 and CDR2: GTSNPN and SVGIG (reference sequence). Written as DNA, the CDR3 is TGTGCCTGGAGTGTGCGGCTAGCGGAGACCCAGTACTTC. Protein sequence: CAWSVRLAETQYF.

This clonotype has at least ten counts. The chain employs TRBV5-1 and TRBJ2-7; TRBD2 aligns across 14 bases. CDR1 and CDR2 (germline): SGHRS, YFSETQ. The CDR3 is 16 amino acids. Trimming removed 4 bases from V and 6 bases from J; junction bases left unmatched: 9. The CDR3 DNA follows: TGCGCCAGCAGCCCGGGACTAGCGGGAGTTAACGGCGAGCAGTACTTC. It is translated as CASSPGLAGVNGEQYF.

At least ten counts were recorded for this clonotype. This rearrangement joins TRBV20-1 to TRBJ2-3, with 11 bases matching TRBD2. J was trimmed by 5 bases and V by 4 bases; bases with no gene match: 8. CDR1 and CDR2 from the germline V gene are DFQATT and SNEGSKA (reference sequence). This CDR3 has 15 amino acids. The CDR3 coding sequence is TGCAGTGCTACTACTAGCGGGAGTCAAGAAGATACGCAGTATTTT. Protein sequence: CSATTSGSQEDTQYF.

The chain recombines TRBV28 with TRBJ1-1; 7 bases align to TRBD1. V was clipped by 4 bases and J by 1 base; unmatched bases: 6. CDR1 and CDR2 (germline): MDHEN, SYDVKM. The CDR3 is made up of 15 amino acids. The CDR3 sequence: CASSSAGGGNTEAFF. The DNA of the CDR3 is TGTGCCAGCAGTTCCGCAGGGGGTGGGAACACTGAAGCTTTCTTT.